The rows below give T cell receptor beta chains drawn from one sample of a study of T-cell memory formation after mild COVID-19. TCRdb redid the calling of the 5' RACE reads with MiXCR, one entry per CDR3 protein. The sample lists around 250,000 distinct CDR3 sequences; roughly 16% were seen once. Source material: PBMCs or a T cell subset sorted from them (not recorded which). All receptors derive from a young man who had mild COVID-19 (a few samples of this study predate the infection). Cell type and time point are not known. Each CDR3 is given with its conserved first and last residue. Fields, in order: J gene, clone size, V gene, D gene, CDR3 protein, CDR3 DNA. The D gene is left open where the match is weak. Only some rows state a clone size, as once, few, many or a class for expanded clones.

>TRBJ2-5|.|TRBV7-2|.
CASSETPSYQETQYF
TGTGCCAGCAGCGAGACCCCTTCGTACCAAGAGACCCAGTACTTC
>TRBJ2-5|.|TRBV4-3|TRBD2
CASSQLGLAGQETQYF
TGCGCCAGCAGCCAGCTCGGACTAGCGGGCCAAGAGACCCAGTACTTC
>TRBJ2-6|many|TRBV6-5|.
CASSVFSEGRTSGANVLTF
TGTGCCAGCAGTGTGTTCTCGGAGGGCAGGACCTCTGGGGCCAACGTCCTGACTTTC
>TRBJ2-2|.|TRBV7-2|TRBD2
CASRGDYNTGELFF
TGTGCCAGCAGAGGGGACTACAACACCGGGGAGCTGTTTTTT
>TRBJ2-6|few|TRBV7-3|TRBD1
CASSDRVTGANVLTF
TGTGCCAGCAGCGACAGGGTAACCGGGGCCAACGTCCTGACTTTC
>TRBJ2-1|.|TRBV6-2/TRBV6-3|.
CASRRLGVYYNEQFF
TGTGCCAGCAGGCGTCTAGGGGTGTACTACAATGAGCAGTTCTTC
>TRBJ1-3|few|TRBV3-1|.
CASSLVTARNTIYF
TGTGCCAGCAGCCTTGTAACGGCTCGAAACACCATATATTTT
>TRBJ2-2|few|TRBV12-3/TRBV12-4|TRBD2
CASSQGLAGHTGELFF
TGTGCCAGCAGTCAGGGACTAGCGGGGCACACCGGGGAGCTGTTTTTT
>TRBJ2-3|.|TRBV7-9|.
CASSPRDFGGTDTQYF
TGTGCCAGCAGCCCCAGGGACTTCGGCGGCACAGATACGCAGTATTTT
>TRBJ1-4|.|TRBV28|TRBD1
CASSSGQEGEKLFF
TGTGCCAGCAGTTCCGGACAGGAAGGTGAAAAACTGTTTTTT
>TRBJ1-6|once|TRBV6-4|.
CASRTSPDHSPLHF
TGTGCCAGCAGGACGTCCCCAGACCATTCACCCCTCCACTTT
>TRBJ1-3|many|TRBV18|.
CASSRVDTIYF
TGTGCCAGCTCACGGGTGGACACCATATATTTT
>TRBJ1-1|.|TRBV6-6|.
CASWGTSLTEAFF
TGTGCCAGCTGGGGCACCTCCCTCACTGAAGCTTTCTTT
>TRBJ1-4|few|TRBV6-2/TRBV6-3|.
CASSSVTTNEKLFF
TGTGCCAGCAGCTCCGTCACAACTAATGAAAAACTGTTTTTT
>TRBJ2-3|.|TRBV5-1|.
CASSLLLGGASTDTQYF
TGCGCCAGCAGCCTTTTACTAGGCGGAGCTAGCACAGATACGCAGTATTTT
>TRBJ1-2|.|TRBV29-1|TRBD1
CSAPGQPSSIYGYTF
TGCAGCGCTCCGGGACAGCCTTCTTCTATTTATGGCTACACCTTC
>TRBJ1-5|few|TRBV15|.
CATSHVGGFGNQPQHF
TGTGCCACCTCCCACGTTGGAGGGTTCGGCAATCAGCCCCAGCATTTT
>TRBJ2-1|.|TRBV5-1|.
CASSLGADSSYNEQFF
TGCGCCAGCAGCTTGGGGGCTGACAGCTCCTACAATGAGCAGTTCTTC
>TRBJ2-5|few|TRBV20-1|TRBD2
CSAPRPSGGRETQYF
TGCAGTGCTCCCCGGCCTAGCGGGGGAAGGGAGACCCAGTACTTC
>TRBJ2-3|.|TRBV7-2|TRBD2
CASSSWTSPDTDTQYF
TGTGCCAGCAGCTCCTGGACTAGCCCTGACACAGATACGCAGTATTTT
>TRBJ2-5|.|TRBV6-5|.
CASSYLPQETQYF
TGTGCCAGCAGTTACTTACCCCAAGAGACCCAGTACTTC
>TRBJ2-3|.|TRBV5-6|TRBD2
CASSLLSGLAGRDTQYF
TGTGCCAGCAGCCTACTGTCGGGACTAGCGGGACGTGATACGCAGTATTTT
>TRBJ2-7|.|TRBV6-6|TRBD1
CASSAQGIEQYF
TGTGCCAGCAGCGCACAGGGGATCGAGCAGTACTTC
>TRBJ2-3|.|TRBV3-1|TRBD2
CASSDLGGGNTQYF
TGTGCCAGCAGCGATCTCGGGGGGGGCAATACGCAGTATTTT
>TRBJ2-1|.|TRBV2|TRBD1
CASIYYRGQGEQFF
TGTGCCAGCATTTACTACAGGGGTCAGGGTGAGCAGTTCTTC
>TRBJ2-2|.|TRBV5-1|TRBD2
CASSPRLAGHTGELFF
TGCGCCAGCAGCCCCAGACTAGCGGGGCACACCGGGGAGCTGTTTTTT
>TRBJ1-6|.|TRBV5-1|.
CASSLAPDRPNSPLHF
TGCGCCAGCAGCTTGGCCCCGGACAGACCAAATTCACCCCTCCACTTT
>TRBJ2-2|few|TRBV2|.
CASSAGLGELFF
TGTGCCAGCAGTGCAGGTTTAGGGGAGCTGTTTTTT
>TRBJ2-6|few|TRBV6-4|.
CASSDSKSGANVLTF
TGTGCCAGCAGTGACTCGAAATCTGGGGCCAACGTCCTGACTTTC
>TRBJ1-6|.|TRBV20-1|TRBD1
CSARDLSGTDILNSPLHF
TGCAGTGCTAGAGATCTCTCAGGGACAGACATCTTAAATTCACCCCTCCACTTT
>TRBJ2-5|.|TRBV6-5|TRBD1
CASRDSARETQYF
TGTGCCAGCCGGGACAGTGCCCGAGAGACCCAGTACTTC
>TRBJ2-7|.|TRBV12-3/TRBV12-4|.
CASRGPVSYEQYF
TGTGCCAGCAGGGGACCGGTCTCCTACGAGCAGTACTTC
>TRBJ2-7|.|TRBV20-1|TRBD2
CSARDGTSSHEQYF
TGCAGTGCTAGAGACGGGACTAGCAGCCACGAGCAGTACTTC
>TRBJ1-1|few|TRBV6-5|.
CASSYRKGPGAEAFF
TGTGCCAGCAGTTACCGGAAAGGTCCGGGGGCTGAAGCTTTCTTT
>TRBJ1-3|few|TRBV20-1|.
CSASSSGNTIYF
TGCAGTGCTAGTAGCAGCGGAAACACCATATATTTT
>TRBJ2-1|.|TRBV24-1|.
CATSGEGRGIYEQFF
TGTGCCACCAGTGGAGAAGGGCGCGGTATCTATGAGCAGTTCTTC
>TRBJ2-5|.|TRBV7-2|.
CASSPRAETQYF
TGTGCCAGCAGCCCTCGGGCAGAGACCCAGTACTTC
>TRBJ1-4|.|TRBV4-1|.
CASSLTGWEKLFF
TGCGCCAGCAGCTTGACGGGTTGGGAAAAACTGTTTTTT
>TRBJ2-2|few|TRBV3-1|.
CASSRLVPGELFF
TGTGCCAGCAGCCGACTAGTCCCCGGGGAGCTGTTTTTT
>TRBJ2-2|.|TRBV4-1|TRBD2
CASSQRAGGPRDTGELFF
TGCGCCAGCAGCCAACGAGCGGGGGGGCCGAGAGACACCGGGGAGCTGTTTTTT
>TRBJ2-3|once|TRBV7-2|.
CASAGLSTDTQYF
TGTGCCAGCGCGGGGCTGAGCACAGATACGCAGTATTTT
>TRBJ2-2|few|TRBV5-1|.
CASSFAGAGELFF
TGCGCCAGCAGCTTCGCAGGGGCCGGGGAGCTGTTTTTT
>TRBJ1-4|.|TRBV7-9|TRBD1
CASSFQPGQGQEKLFF
TGTGCCAGCAGCTTTCAACCGGGACAGGGGCAGGAAAAACTGTTTTTT
>TRBJ2-5|.|TRBV20-1|TRBD2
CSARNAGGGETQYF
TGCAGTGCTAGAAACGCGGGGGGCGGGGAGACCCAGTACTTC
>TRBJ1-1|few|TRBV20-1|.
CSARKWGTEAFF
TGCAGTGCTCGGAAGTGGGGCACTGAAGCTTTCTTT
>TRBJ2-7|.|TRBV9|.
CASSVAGEIVHEQYF
TGTGCCAGCAGCGTAGCGGGGGAAATCGTCCACGAGCAGTACTTC
>TRBJ1-5|.|TRBV7-9|.
CASSSTRIDRHSNQPQHF
TGTGCCAGCAGCTCTACTCGAATTGACAGACATAGCAATCAGCCCCAGCATTTT
>TRBJ2-1|many|TRBV24-1|TRBD1
CATSPGGFYNEQFF
TGTGCCACCAGTCCAGGGGGTTTCTACAATGAGCAGTTCTTC
>TRBJ2-3|.|TRBV7-3|.
CASSSATRTDTQYF
TGTGCCAGCAGCTCGGCGACGCGCACAGATACGCAGTATTTT
>TRBJ2-5|.|TRBV5-4|.
CASGRQSETQYF
TGTGCCAGCGGACGACAGTCGGAGACCCAGTACTTC
>TRBJ1-1|.|TRBV6-5|TRBD1
CASSYDWTGNAEAFF
TGTGCCAGCAGTTATGACTGGACAGGCAACGCTGAAGCTTTCTTT
>TRBJ2-3|.|TRBV7-9|.
CASSLIVVPDTQYF
TGTGCCAGCAGCCTGATAGTGGTTCCAGATACGCAGTATTTT
>TRBJ2-4|.|TRBV9|.
CASSVDGLAKNIQYF
TGTGCCAGCAGCGTAGACGGGCTAGCCAAAAACATTCAGTACTTC
>TRBJ2-1|.|TRBV28|.
CASRMGRRDEQFF
TGTGCCAGCAGGATGGGACGGCGGGATGAGCAGTTCTTC
>TRBJ2-3|many|TRBV12-3/TRBV12-4|TRBD2
CASSWRGLGDTQYF
TGTGCCAGCAGTTGGAGAGGACTAGGGGATACGCAGTATTTT
>TRBJ2-1|few|TRBV9|.
CASSVVGERYNEQFF
TGTGCCAGCAGCGTAGTCGGGGAGAGGTACAATGAGCAGTTCTTC